This T cell receptor beta chain was retrieved from a study of cytomegalovirus exposure and HLA in healthy donors. Germline V gene sequence: CDR1 KGHSH, CDR2 LQKENI. This CDR3 has 14 amino acids. The ends were cut back, 2 bases at V and 4 bases at J, with 11 bases in the middle. 13 Jbeta primers and 60 Vbeta primers were used for the PCR. The assay was immunoSEQ multiplex PCR, and TCRdb's table has in-frame clones only and misses some. The sample has some 120,000 clones. Sequenced: PBMCs. The chain carries TRBV18 and TRBJ1-2; TRBD1 is a possible D gene (5 bases). The TCR comes from a man younger than 40 in good health and CMV-seronegative. CDR3: CASSPNRGGYGYTF. DNA for the CDR3: TGTGCCAGCTCACCAAACCGGGGGGGCTATGGCTACACCTTC. The entire variable domain, with the rest obtained from reference TRBV18 and TRBJ1-2, is as follows: NAGVMQNPRHLVRRRGQEARLRCSPMKGHSHVYWYRQLPEEGLKFMVYLQKENIIDESGMPKERFSAEFPKEGPSILRIQQVVRGDSAAYFCASSPNRGGYGYTFGSGTRLTVV.